The rows below give T cell receptor beta chains drawn from one sample of a study of blood T cell repertoires in COVID-19. The repertoire was sequenced with immunoSEQ multiplex PCR; TCRdb's copy has only in-frame clones and lacks some. The sample lists approximately 150,000 clones; approximately 87% were seen once. Sequencing used peripheral blood. The receptors were gathered from a man between 70 and 80 years old with active COVID-19. CDR3s include the opening cysteine and the closing phenylalanine or tryptophan. D genes are given only for firm matches. Only part of the rows carry a size: once, few, many, or a class if the clone is expanded.

D	J	size	length	V	CDR3	DNA
-	TRBJ2-1	-	14	TRBV7-3	CASSLTFGYNEQFF	TGTGCCAGCAGCTTAACGTTCGGGTACAATGAGCAGTTCTTC
TRBD1	TRBJ2-1	-	16	TRBV27	CASSQTGDRSYNEQFF	TGTGCCAGCAGCCAAACAGGGGATCGCTCCTACAATGAGCAGTTCTTC
-	TRBJ2-5	-	15	TRBV5-4	CASSLVGRGGETQYF	TGTGCCAGCAGCTTGGTGGGGCGGGGAGGAGAGACCCAGTACTTC
-	TRBJ1-6	-	15	TRBV5-5	CASSLEYGHGSPLHF	TGTGCCAGCAGCTTGGAATATGGTCACGGGTCACCCCTCCACTTT
-	TRBJ2-1	-	12	TRBV2	CASSRQLWEQFF	TGTGCCAGCAGCCGACAGTTATGGGAGCAGTTCTTC
-	TRBJ2-2	-	15	TRBV7-3	CASSLMGVDTGELFF	TGTGCCAGCAGCTTAATGGGCGTGGACACCGGGGAGCTGTTTTTT
-	TRBJ2-3	-	14	TRBV7-2	CASSLDTSTDTQYF	TGTGCCAGCAGCTTAGATACTAGCACAGATACGCAGTATTTT
-	TRBJ2-7	few	14	TRBV7-5	CARSLGAGVYEQYF	TGTGCCAGAAGCTTAGGGGCGGGGGTATACGAGCAGTACTTC
TRBD1	TRBJ2-7	-	16	TRBV5-1	CASSHSGQEFSYEQYF	TGCGCCAGCAGCCATTCGGGACAGGAATTCTCCTACGAGCAGTACTTC
-	TRBJ1-3	-	14	TRBV30	CAWSPGFSGNTIYF	TGTGCCTGGAGCCCAGGGTTCTCTGGAAACACCATATATTTT
TRBD2	TRBJ2-1	-	16	TRBV3-1/TRBV3-2	CASSPRTSGRLYEQFF	TGTGCCAGCAGTCCCCGGACTAGCGGGAGGCTATATGAGCAGTTCTTC
TRBD1	TRBJ2-7	-	13	TRBV5-1	CASRGQGSYEQYF	TGCGCCAGCCGAGGACAGGGCTCCTACGAGCAGTACTTC
TRBD1	TRBJ1-1	-	14	TRBV11-2	CASSLGQGYTEAFF	TGTGCCAGCAGCTTAGGACAGGGATATACTGAAGCTTTCTTT
-	TRBJ2-7	few	12	TRBV19	CASRDSGYEQYF	TGTGCCAGCAGGGATTCGGGCTACGAGCAGTACTTC
TRBD1	TRBJ1-2	many	15	TRBV28	CATNRETGNLYGYTF	TGTGCCACCAACCGCGAGACAGGGAACCTCTATGGCTACACCTTC
TRBD2	TRBJ2-2	-	15	TRBV7-6	CASSLPAGVTGELFF	TGTGCCAGCAGCTTGCCAGCGGGAGTAACCGGGGAGCTGTTTTTT
TRBD1	TRBJ1-2	-	15	TRBV5-1	CASSVDRGSNYGYTF	TGCGCCAGCAGCGTTGACAGGGGATCTAACTATGGCTACACCTTC
-	TRBJ2-2	-	16	TRBV14	CASSPWQGPNTGELFF	TGTGCCAGCAGCCCCTGGCAGGGGCCGAACACCGGGGAGCTGTTTTTT
TRBD1	TRBJ2-5	-	15	TRBV5-1	CASSFRTGGGETQYF	TGCGCCAGCAGCTTCCGGACAGGGGGCGGAGAGACCCAGTACTTC
-	TRBJ1-4	-	15	TRBV13	CASSLRGHPNEKLFF	TGTGCCAGCAGCTTACGGGGACACCCTAATGAAAAACTGTTTTTT